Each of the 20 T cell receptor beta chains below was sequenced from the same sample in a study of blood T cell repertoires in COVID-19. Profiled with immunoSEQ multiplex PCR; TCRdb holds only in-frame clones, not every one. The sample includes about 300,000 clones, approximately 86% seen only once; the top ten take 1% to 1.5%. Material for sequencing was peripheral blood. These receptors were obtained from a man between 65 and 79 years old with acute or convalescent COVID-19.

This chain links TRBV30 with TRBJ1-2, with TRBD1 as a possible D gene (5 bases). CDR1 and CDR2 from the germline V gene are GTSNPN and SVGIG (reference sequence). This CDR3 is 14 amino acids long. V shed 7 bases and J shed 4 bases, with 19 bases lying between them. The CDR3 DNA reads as TGTGCCTTAAAGGAAGAACAGGCCCTCTATGGCTACACCTTC. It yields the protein CALKEEQALYGYTF. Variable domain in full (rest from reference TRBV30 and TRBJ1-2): SQTIHQWPATLVQPVGSPLSLECTVEGTSNPNLYWYRQAAGRGLQLLFYSVGIGQISSEVPQNLSASRPQDRQFILSSKKLLLSDSGFYLCALKEEQALYGYTFGSGTRLTVV.

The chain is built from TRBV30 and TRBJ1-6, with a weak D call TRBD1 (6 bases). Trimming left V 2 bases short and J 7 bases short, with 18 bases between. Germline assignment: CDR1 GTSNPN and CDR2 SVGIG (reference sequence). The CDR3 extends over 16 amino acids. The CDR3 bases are TGTGCCTGGAGTAGTCACCAGGGGCCCAAAAATTCACCCCTCCACTTT. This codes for CAWSSHQGPKNSPLHF.

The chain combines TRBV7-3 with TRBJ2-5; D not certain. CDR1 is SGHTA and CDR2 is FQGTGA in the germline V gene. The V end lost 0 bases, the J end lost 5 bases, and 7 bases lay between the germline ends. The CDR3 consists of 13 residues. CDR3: CASSLTLLETQYF. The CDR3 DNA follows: TGTGCCAGCAGCTTAACACTGTTGGAGACCCAGTACTTC.

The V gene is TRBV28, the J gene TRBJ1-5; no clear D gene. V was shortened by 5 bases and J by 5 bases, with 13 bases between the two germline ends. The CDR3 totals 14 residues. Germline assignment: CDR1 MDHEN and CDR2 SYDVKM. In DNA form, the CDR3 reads TGTGCCAGCAGTATTTTCGGTGGAGATCAGCCCCAGCATTTT. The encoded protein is CASSIFGGDQPQHF.

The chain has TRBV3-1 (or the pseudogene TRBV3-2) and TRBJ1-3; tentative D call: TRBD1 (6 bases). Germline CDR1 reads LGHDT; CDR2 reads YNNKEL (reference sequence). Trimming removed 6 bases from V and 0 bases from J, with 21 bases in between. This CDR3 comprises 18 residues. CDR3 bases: TGTGCCAGCAGTCAAATCCCTGGGACACTGAACTCTGGAAACACCATATATTTT. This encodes CASSQIPGTLNSGNTIYF.

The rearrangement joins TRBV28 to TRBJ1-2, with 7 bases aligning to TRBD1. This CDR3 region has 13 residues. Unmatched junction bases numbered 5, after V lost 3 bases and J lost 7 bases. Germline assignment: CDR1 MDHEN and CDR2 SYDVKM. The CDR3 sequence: CASSFGAGGGYTF. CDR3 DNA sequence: TGTGCCAGCAGTTTTGGGGCAGGGGGTGGCTACACCTTC.

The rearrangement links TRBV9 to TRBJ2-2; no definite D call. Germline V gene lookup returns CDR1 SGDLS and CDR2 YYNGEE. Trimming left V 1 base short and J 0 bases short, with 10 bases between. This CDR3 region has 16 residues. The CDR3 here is CASSVSGGANTGELFF. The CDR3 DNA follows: TGTGCCAGCAGCGTATCTGGCGGAGCGAACACCGGGGAGCTGTTTTTT.

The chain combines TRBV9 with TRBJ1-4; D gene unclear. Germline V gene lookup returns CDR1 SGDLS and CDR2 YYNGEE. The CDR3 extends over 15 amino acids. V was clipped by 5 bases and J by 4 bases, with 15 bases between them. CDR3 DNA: TGTGCCAGCAGGAGAGGGAGTGTGGGTAATGAAAAACTGTTTTTT. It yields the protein CASRRGSVGNEKLFF.

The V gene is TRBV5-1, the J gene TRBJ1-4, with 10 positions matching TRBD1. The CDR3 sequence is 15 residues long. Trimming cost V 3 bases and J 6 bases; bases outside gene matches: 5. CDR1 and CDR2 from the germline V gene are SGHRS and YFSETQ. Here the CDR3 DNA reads TGCGCCAGCAGCTCGACAGGGGGCGGGTATGAAAAACTGTTTTTT. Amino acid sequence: CASSSTGGGYEKLFF.

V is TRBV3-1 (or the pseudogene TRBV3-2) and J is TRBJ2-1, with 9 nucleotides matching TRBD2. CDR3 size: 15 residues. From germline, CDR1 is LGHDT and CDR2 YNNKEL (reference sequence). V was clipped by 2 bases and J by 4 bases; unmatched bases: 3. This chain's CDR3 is CASSQPSGAYNEQFF. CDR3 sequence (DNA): TGTGCCAGCAGCCAACCTAGCGGGGCGTACAATGAGCAGTTCTTC.

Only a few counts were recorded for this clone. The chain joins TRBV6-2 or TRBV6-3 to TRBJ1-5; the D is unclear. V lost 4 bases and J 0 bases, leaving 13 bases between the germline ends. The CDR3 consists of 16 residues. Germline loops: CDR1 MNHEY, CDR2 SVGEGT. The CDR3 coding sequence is TGTGCCAGCAGTTCCGAACACCTTTATAGCAATCAGCCCCAGCATTTT. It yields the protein CASSSEHLYSNQPQHF.

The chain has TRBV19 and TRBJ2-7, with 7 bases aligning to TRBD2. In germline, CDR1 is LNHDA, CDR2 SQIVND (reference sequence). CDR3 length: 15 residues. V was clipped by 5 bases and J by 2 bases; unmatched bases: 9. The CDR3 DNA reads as TGTGCCAGTAGTCCCGGTCGGGGGAGGGCCTACGAGCAGTACTTC. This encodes CASSPGRGRAYEQYF. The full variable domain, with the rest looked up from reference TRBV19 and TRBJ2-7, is DGGITQSPKYLFRKEGQNVTLSCEQNLNHDAMYWYRQDPGQGLRLIYYSQIVNDFQKGDIAEGYSVSREKKESFPLTVTSAQKNPTAFYLCASSPGRGRAYEQYFGPGTRLTVT.

CDR3 coding DNA: TGTGCCAGCAGCTTGCCGGAGACAGGGAATTCACCCCTCCACTTT. The encoded protein is CASSLPETGNSPLHF. The chain has TRBV5-4 and TRBJ1-6, with 7 bases lining up with TRBD1. The V gene's germline CDR1 is SGHNT and CDR2 YYREEE (reference sequence). This CDR3 comprises 15 residues. Unmatched junction bases numbered 5, after V lost 1 base and J lost 7 bases.

The CDR3 spells CASSLAGGNTGELFF. Written as DNA, the CDR3 is TGTGCCAGTAGCCTAGCGGGAGGAAACACCGGGGAGCTGTTTTTT. The chain has TRBV19 and TRBJ2-2; TRBD2 agrees at 11 bases. J was trimmed by 2 bases and V by 6 bases; bases with no gene match: 2. The CDR3 runs 15 residues. Per germline, CDR1 LNHDA and CDR2 SQIVND (reference sequence).

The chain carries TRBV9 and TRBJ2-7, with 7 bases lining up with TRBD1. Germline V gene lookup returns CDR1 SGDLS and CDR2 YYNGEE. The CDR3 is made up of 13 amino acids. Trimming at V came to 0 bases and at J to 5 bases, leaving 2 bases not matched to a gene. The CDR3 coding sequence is TGTGCCAGCAGCGTAGGACAGGGAGACGAGCAGTACTTC. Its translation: CASSVGQGDEQYF.

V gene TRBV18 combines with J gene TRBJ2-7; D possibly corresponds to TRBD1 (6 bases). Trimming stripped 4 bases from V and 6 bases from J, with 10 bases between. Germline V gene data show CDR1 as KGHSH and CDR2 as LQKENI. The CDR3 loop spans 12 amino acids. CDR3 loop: CASSQTGIEQYF. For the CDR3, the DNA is TGTGCCAGCTCACAAACAGGGATCGAGCAGTACTTC.

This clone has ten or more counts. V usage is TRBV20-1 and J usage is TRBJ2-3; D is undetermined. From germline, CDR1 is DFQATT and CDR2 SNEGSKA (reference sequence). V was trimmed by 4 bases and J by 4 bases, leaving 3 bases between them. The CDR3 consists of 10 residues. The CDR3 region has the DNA TGCAGTGCTACGGCAGATACGCAGTATTTT. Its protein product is CSATADTQYF.

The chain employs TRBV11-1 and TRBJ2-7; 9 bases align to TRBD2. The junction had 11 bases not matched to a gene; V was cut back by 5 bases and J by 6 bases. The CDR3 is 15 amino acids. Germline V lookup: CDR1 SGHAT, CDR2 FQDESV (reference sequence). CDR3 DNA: TGTGCCAGCAGCCTCTTTAGGACTAGCGACGGCGAGCAGTACTTC. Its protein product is CASSLFRTSDGEQYF.

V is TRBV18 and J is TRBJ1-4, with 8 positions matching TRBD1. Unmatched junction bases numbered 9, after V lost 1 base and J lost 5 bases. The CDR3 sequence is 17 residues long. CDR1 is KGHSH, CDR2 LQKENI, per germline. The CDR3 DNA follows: TGTGCCAGCTCACCACTGTCAGGGGGCAGCAGGAATGAAAAACTGTTTTTT. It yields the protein CASSPLSGGSRNEKLFF.

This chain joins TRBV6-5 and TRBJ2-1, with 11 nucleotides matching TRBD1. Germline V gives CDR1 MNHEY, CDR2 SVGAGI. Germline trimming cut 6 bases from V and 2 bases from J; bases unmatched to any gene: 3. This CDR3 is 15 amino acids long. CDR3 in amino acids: CASRTGQGAYNEQFF. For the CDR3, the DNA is TGTGCCAGCAGGACGGGACAGGGGGCCTACAATGAGCAGTTCTTC.